These 26 T cell receptor beta chains were all obtained from the same sample, sequenced in a study of blood T cells in healthy people across ages. The use of a sample-barcoded 5' primer and a J-beta primer mix characterized a second PCR of about 7 to 12 cycles. In TCRdb, the 5' RACE reads were re-called with MiXCR into one record per CDR3 protein. This table has under 1,100,000 distinct CDR3 sequences, approximately 26% appearing once. These data were also reused for a study on T cells of mothers and their children.

Specimen: blood. All receptors come from a girl aged 2 to 10 in good health.

In its sample, this clonotype was seen a few times. The rearrangement joins TRBV9 to TRBJ2-1; 9 bases align to TRBD1. The closer fit of TRBJ2-5 to the DNA end suggests the J call may be wrong. Germline CDR1 is SGDLS and CDR2 is YYNGEE. The CDR3 covers 17 residues. CDR3: CASSARGQGRLQETQYF. The CDR3 nucleotides are TGTGCCAGCAGCGCCAGGGGACAGGGCAGACTTCAAGAGACCCAGTACTTC.

The chain employs TRBV5-1 and TRBJ2-1; TRBD2 aligns across 11 bases. Germline trimming cut 7 bases from V and 5 bases from J; bases unmatched to any gene: 5. From germline, CDR1 is SGHRS and CDR2 YFSETQ. The CDR3 consists of 14 residues. This CDR3 is CASLAGGLDNEQFF. In nucleotides, the CDR3 is TGCGCCAGCCTAGCGGGAGGATTAGACAATGAGCAGTTCTTC.

This chain connects TRBV3-1 to TRBJ2-2, with 7 bases matching TRBD2. Trimming cost V 4 bases and J 1 base; bases outside gene matches: 6. Germline V gene lookup returns CDR1 LGHDT and CDR2 YNNKEL (reference sequence). The CDR3 sequence is 16 residues long. Written as DNA, the CDR3 is TGTGCCAGCAGCCTTCCCGGGAGGTTGAACACCGGGGAGCTGTTTTTT. Protein sequence: CASSLPGRLNTGELFF.

The sample holds a few counts of this clonotype. J is TRBJ2-5 and V is TRBV7-3, with TRBD2 identical over 9 bases. The CDR3 consists of 15 residues. The V segment lost 5 bases and the J segment 3 bases; nucleotides outside the gene matches: 7. The germline CDR1 and CDR2 sequences are SGHTA and FQGTGA. The CDR3 reads CASSPVIAGEETQYF. CDR3 DNA: TGTGCCAGCAGCCCCGTGATAGCGGGAGAAGAGACCCAGTACTTC.

V gene TRBV7-2 combines with J gene TRBJ2-5; possibly TRBD2 for D (6 bases). Germline CDR1 reads SGHTA; CDR2 reads FQGNSA. Trimming left V 5 bases short and J 1 base short, with 17 bases between. The CDR3 runs 16 residues. The DNA of the CDR3 is TGTGCCAGCAGCCGACCGGGACTTGAAACCCAAGAGACCCAGTACTTC. As protein: CASSRPGLETQETQYF.

The CDR3: CASSSRSGTGSNEQFF. The DNA of the CDR3 is TGTGCCAGCAGCTCCCGGTCCGGGACAGGGTCCAATGAGCAGTTCTTC. This chain joins TRBV11-3 and TRBJ2-5, with 9 bases aligning to TRBD1. The better agreement between TRBJ2-1 and the DNA end casts doubt on the J call. There are 16 residues in the CDR3. Per germline, CDR1 SGHNT and CDR2 YENEEA.

The chain joins TRBV7-2 to TRBJ2-5; a weak D match, TRBD2 (5 bases). Germline V lookup: CDR1 SGHTA, CDR2 FQGNSA. Trimming pared 9 bases from V and 7 bases from J, leaving 15 bases between. This CDR3 has 12 residues. Written as DNA, the CDR3 is TGTGCCAGTGGGAGTCTCGTCGGGACCCAGTACTTC. Translation gives CASGSLVGTQYF.

The V and J genes are TRBV11-2 and TRBJ2-3; no firm D call. The CDR3 sequence is 16 residues long. V lost 6 bases and J 4 bases, leaving 20 bases between the germline ends. Germline CDR1 SGHAT, CDR2 FQNNGV. The CDR3 reads CASSHNLRKEADTQYF. CDR3 bases: TGTGCCAGCAGTCATAATCTGCGGAAAGAGGCAGATACGCAGTATTTT.

As regards this clonotype: A read error may produce the germline difference seen at one junction end. The V gene is TRBV29-1, the J gene TRBJ2-5; D is possibly TRBD2 (5 bases). This CDR3 is 14 amino acids long. The germline gives CDR1 SQVTM, CDR2 ANQGSEA. DNA of the CDR3: TGCAGCGTTGAGAGGGTCAGCGGCCAAGAGACCCAGTGCTTC. Translation: CSVERVSGQETQCF.

This clonotype was observed a handful of times. The chain recombines TRBV15 with TRBJ2-3; TRBD2 matches 11 bases. This CDR3 has 16 amino acids. Germline V gene lookup returns CDR1 LNHNV and CDR2 YYDKDF (reference sequence). With 1 base clipped from V and 2 bases from J, the junction kept 2 bases outside the gene matches. CDR3: CATSRGLAGNTDTQYF. The DNA of the CDR3 is TGTGCCACCAGCAGAGGACTAGCGGGGAACACAGATACGCAGTATTTT. Full variable domain (outside the CDR3, taken from reference TRBV15 and TRBJ2-3): DAMVIQNPRYQVTQFGKPVTLSCSQTLNHNVMYWYQQKSSQAPKLLFHYYDKDFNNEADTPDNFQSRRPNTSFCFLDIRSPGLGDTAMYLCATSRGLAGNTDTQYFGPGTRLTVL.

This clonotype was seen once. The V call is TRBV7-2, the J call TRBJ2-5; a weak D match, TRBD2 (7 bases). This CDR3 has 14 residues. CDR1 is SGHTA, CDR2 FQGNSA, per germline. Trimming removed 1 base at V and 6 bases at J, with 12 bases between. The chain's CDR3 is CASSLERGGKTQYF. DNA of the CDR3: TGTGCCAGCAGCTTAGAGAGGGGGGGTAAGACCCAGTACTTC.

The chain joins TRBV12-3 or TRBV12-4 to TRBJ2-3; possible D gene TRBD1, 5 bases. The CDR3 sequence is 13 residues long. V was trimmed by 3 bases and J by 4 bases, leaving 8 bases between them. CDR3: CASSFRAPDTQYF. CDR3 DNA sequence: TGTGCCAGCAGTTTCAGGGCCCCAGATACGCAGTATTTT.

Comment on this clonotype: Just one base apart from a much larger clone, this may be a read error. This chain links TRBV2 with TRBJ2-5; D may be TRBD1 (6 bases). The tail of the sequence fits TRBJ2-7 better, so the J call may be wrong. Germline V CDR1 and CDR2: SNHLY, FYNNEI. The CDR3 length is 14 residues. The CDR3 region has the DNA TGTGCCAGCAGGAAAGGACAGATCTCCTACGAGCAGTACTTC. Translation: CASRKGQISYEQYF.

V and J are TRBV7-3 and TRBJ2-3; D may be TRBD1 or TRBD2 (6 bases each). The V end was cut by 9 bases, the J end by 1 base, with 14 bases between. The CDR3 runs 14 residues. CDR1 and CDR2 from the germline V gene are SGHTA and FQGTGA. The CDR3 DNA follows: TGTGCCAGTCGTTTGGGGGGCGGCACAGATACGCAGTATTTT. This gives the protein CASRLGGGTDTQYF.

The chain combines TRBV12-3 or TRBV12-4 with TRBJ2-1, with 8 bases fitting TRBD1. This CDR3 is built from 16 residues. The trim removed 1 base at V and 10 bases at J, leaving 12 bases unmatched. CDR3 region: CASSLVGTGGVREQFF. For the CDR3, the DNA is TGTGCCAGCAGTTTAGTTGGGACAGGTGGAGTAAGGGAGCAGTTCTTC.

The chain joins TRBV6-1 to TRBJ1-1; possible D gene TRBD1, 5 bases. Germline V lookup: CDR1 MNHNS, CDR2 SASEGT. Trimming cost V 8 bases and J 5 bases, with 15 bases left between them. This CDR3 contains 13 residues. CDR3 nucleotides: TGTGCCAGCGAGAGGAGGGGAATAACTGAAGCTTTCTTT. This encodes CASERRGITEAFF.

V usage is TRBV29-1 and J usage is TRBJ2-5; 10 bases fit TRBD2. This CDR3 contains 14 residues. Germline-derived CDR1 and CDR2 are SQVTM and ANQGSEA. V trimming: 2 bases; J trimming: 7 bases; junction bases outside the gene matches: 7. The CDR3 is CSVEPSGGHGTQYF. The CDR3 DNA reads as TGCAGCGTTGAACCTAGCGGGGGTCATGGGACCCAGTACTTC.

The J gene is TRBJ1-2, the V gene TRBV9; no definite D call. The CDR3 loop spans 11 amino acids. Germline-derived CDR1 and CDR2 are SGDLS and YYNGEE. Trimming pared 3 bases from V and 6 bases from J, leaving 6 bases between. The CDR3 loop is CASSALDGYTF. Written as DNA, the CDR3 is TGTGCCAGCAGCGCCTTGGATGGCTACACCTTC. The whole variable domain, remainder taken from reference TRBV9 and TRBJ1-2, is DSGVTQTPKHLITATGQRVTLRCSPRSGDLSVYWYQQSLDQGLQFLIQYYNGEERAKGNILERFSAQQFPDLHSELNLSSLELGDSALYFCASSALDGYTFGSGTRLTVV.

This clonotype was observed a handful of times. J is TRBJ2-2 and V is TRBV12-3 or TRBV12-4, with D perhaps matching TRBD1 or TRBD2 (6 bases each). This CDR3 comprises 12 residues. The CDR3, as DNA: TGTGCGACGGGGGCCGGTAGTAGGGAGCTGTTTTTT. Protein product: CATGAGSRELFF.

This chain links TRBV29-1 with TRBJ2-5, with TRBD2 identical over 10 bases. CDR3 length: 14 amino acids. Per the germline V gene, CDR1 is SQVTM and CDR2 is ANQGSEA. Trimming took 1 base from V and 2 from J; bases not matched to a gene: 1. The CDR3 loop is CSVEASGGQETQYF. The CDR3 nucleotides are TGCAGCGTTGAAGCTAGCGGGGGTCAAGAGACCCAGTACTTC.

The sample holds many counts of this clonotype. V is TRBV7-8 and J is TRBJ1-1; no firm D call. CDR1 is SGHVS, CDR2 FQNEAQ, per germline. This CDR3 comprises 14 residues. V was trimmed by 4 bases and J by 10 bases, leaving 19 bases between them. The CDR3 bases are TGTGCCAGCAGCTCTCACCGCGGGGAGGGAGCAGCTTTCTTT. Translated: CASSSHRGEGAAFF.

This clonotype was seen once. This chain uses TRBV13 with TRBJ2-3, with D maybe TRBD2 (6 bases). V was cut by 5 bases and J by 2 bases, with 11 bases left in between. Germline-derived CDR1 and CDR2 are PRHDT and FYEKMQ (reference sequence). The length of the CDR3 is 14 residues. CDR3 DNA sequence: TGTGCCAGCAGCGGGGGAGGCCTCACAGATACGCAGTATTTT. Residues: CASSGGGLTDTQYF.

As to this clonotype: A junction end diverges from the germline sequence, so it may reflect a read error. The V call is TRBV12-3 or TRBV12-4, the J call TRBJ2-3; D is possibly TRBD2 (5 bases). The length of the CDR3 is 14 residues. In DNA form, the CDR3 reads TGTGCCAGCAGTTTAAGTGGGAGTCGAGATACGCAATATTTT. Translation gives CASSLSGSRDTQYF.

This clonotype was found a few times. The V call is TRBV29-1, the J call TRBJ2-1; D may be TRBD2 (5 bases). CDR3 length: 11 amino acids. The V gene lost 8 bases and the J gene lost 7 bases, with 12 bases spanning the gap. Germline-derived CDR1 and CDR2 are SQVTM and ANQGSEA. The CDR3 nucleotides are TGCAGCTTCCCCAGCGGTAATGAGCAGTTCTTC. Protein: CSFPSGNEQFF.

The rearrangement joins TRBV7-2 to TRBJ2-2, with 7 bases that match TRBD1. The CDR3 consists of 16 residues. V lost 1 base, J lost 7 bases, and 9 bases stayed unmatched. Per the germline V gene, CDR1 is SGHTA and CDR2 is FQGNSA. CDR3 in amino acids: CASSLEGRGRGGELFF. The CDR3 DNA follows: TGTGCCAGCAGCTTAGAGGGTAGGGGGCGCGGCGGGGAGCTGTTTTTT.

This clonotype occurred a few times. This chain connects TRBV6-5 to TRBJ1-4, with a tentative D call TRBD1 (5 bases). The germline gives CDR1 MNHEY, CDR2 SVGAGI. Trimming took 0 bases from V and 0 from J, leaving 11 bases between them. CDR3 length: 17 residues. The CDR3 reads CASSYSWDLATNEKLFF. Written as DNA, the CDR3 is TGTGCCAGCAGTTACTCCTGGGACCTCGCAACTAATGAAAAACTGTTTTTT.